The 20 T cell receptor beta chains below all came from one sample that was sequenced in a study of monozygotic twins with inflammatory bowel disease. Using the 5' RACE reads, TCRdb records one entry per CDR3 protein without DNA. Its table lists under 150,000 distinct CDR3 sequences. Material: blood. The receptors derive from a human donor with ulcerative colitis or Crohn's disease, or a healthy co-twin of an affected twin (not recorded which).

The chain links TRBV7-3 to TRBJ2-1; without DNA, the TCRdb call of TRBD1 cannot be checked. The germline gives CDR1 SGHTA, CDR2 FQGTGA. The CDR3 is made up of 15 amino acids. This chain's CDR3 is CASSTGQGRESEQFF.

This CDR3 is CASTQRHFYNEQFF. The V and J genes are TRBV4-3 and TRBJ2-1; without DNA, the TCRdb call of TRBD1 cannot be checked. Looked up from germline, CDR1 is LGHNA and CDR2 is YSLEER. The CDR3 sequence is 14 residues long.

The chain's CDR3 is CASSSGQAITEAFF. This chain joins TRBV13 and TRBJ1-1; TCRdb's assignment of TRBD1 cannot be checked, as there is no DNA. The CDR3 sequence is 14 residues long. Per germline, CDR1 PRHDT and CDR2 FYEKMQ (reference sequence).

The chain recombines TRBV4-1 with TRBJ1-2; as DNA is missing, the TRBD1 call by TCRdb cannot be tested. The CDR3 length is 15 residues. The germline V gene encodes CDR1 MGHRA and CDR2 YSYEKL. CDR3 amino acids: CASTQLGGAKDGYTF.

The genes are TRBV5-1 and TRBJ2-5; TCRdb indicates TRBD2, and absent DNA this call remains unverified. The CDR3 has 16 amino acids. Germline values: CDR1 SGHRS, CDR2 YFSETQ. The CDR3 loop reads CASSSGLAGLKETQYF.

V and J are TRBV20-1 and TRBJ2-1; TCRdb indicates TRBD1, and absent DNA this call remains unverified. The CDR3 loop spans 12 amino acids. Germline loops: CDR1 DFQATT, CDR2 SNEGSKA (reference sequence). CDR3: CSAREDTNEQFF.

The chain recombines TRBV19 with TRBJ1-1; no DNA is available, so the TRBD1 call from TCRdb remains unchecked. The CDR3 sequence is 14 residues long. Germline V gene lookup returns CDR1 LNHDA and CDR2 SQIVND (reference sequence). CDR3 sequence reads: CASSRGDPNTEAFF. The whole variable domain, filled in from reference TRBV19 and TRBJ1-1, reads DGGITQSPKYLFRKEGQNVTLSCEQNLNHDAMYWYRQDPGQGLRLIYYSQIVNDFQKGDIAEGYSVSREKKESFPLTVTSAQKNPTAFYLCASSRGDPNTEAFFGQGTRLTVV.

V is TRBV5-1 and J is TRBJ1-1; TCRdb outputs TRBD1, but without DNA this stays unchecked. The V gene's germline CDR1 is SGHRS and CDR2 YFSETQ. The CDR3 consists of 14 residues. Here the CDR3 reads CASSPTGLGTEAFF.

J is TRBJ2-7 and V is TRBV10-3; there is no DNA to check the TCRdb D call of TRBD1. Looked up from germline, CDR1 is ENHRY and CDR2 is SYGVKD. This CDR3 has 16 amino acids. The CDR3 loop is CAISKGTGQIDYEQYF.

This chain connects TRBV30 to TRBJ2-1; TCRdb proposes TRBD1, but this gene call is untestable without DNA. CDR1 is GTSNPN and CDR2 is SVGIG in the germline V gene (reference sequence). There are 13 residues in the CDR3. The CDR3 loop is CAWSTWGANEQFF.

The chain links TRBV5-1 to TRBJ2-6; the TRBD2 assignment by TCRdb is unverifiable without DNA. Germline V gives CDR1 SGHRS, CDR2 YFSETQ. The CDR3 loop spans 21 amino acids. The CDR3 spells CASSPRTSGGRTLSGANVLTF.

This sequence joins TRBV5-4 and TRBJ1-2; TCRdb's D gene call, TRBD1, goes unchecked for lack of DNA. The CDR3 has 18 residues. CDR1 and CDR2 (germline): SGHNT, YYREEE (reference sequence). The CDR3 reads CASSSEAGQGSFNYGYTF.

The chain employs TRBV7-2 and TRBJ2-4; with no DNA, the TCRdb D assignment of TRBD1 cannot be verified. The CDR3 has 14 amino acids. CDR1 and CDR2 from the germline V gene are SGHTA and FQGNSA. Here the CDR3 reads CASSSTGAKNIQYF.

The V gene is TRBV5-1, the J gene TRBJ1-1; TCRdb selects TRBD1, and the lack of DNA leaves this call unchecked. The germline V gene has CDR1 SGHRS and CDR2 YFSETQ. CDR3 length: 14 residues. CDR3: CASSLGDRALFPIF.

CDR3 in amino acids: CASRVSGTYEQYF. The V call is TRBV7-2, the J call TRBJ2-7; there is no DNA to check the TCRdb D call of TRBD2. CDR3 length: 13 amino acids. Looked up from germline, CDR1 is SGHTA and CDR2 is FQGNSA.

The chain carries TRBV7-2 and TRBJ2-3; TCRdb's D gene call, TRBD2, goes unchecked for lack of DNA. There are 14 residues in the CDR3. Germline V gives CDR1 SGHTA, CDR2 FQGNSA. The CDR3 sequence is CASIRGIPTDTQYF.

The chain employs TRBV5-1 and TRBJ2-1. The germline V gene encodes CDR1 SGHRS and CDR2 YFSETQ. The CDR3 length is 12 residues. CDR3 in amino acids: CASSLGFDEQFF.

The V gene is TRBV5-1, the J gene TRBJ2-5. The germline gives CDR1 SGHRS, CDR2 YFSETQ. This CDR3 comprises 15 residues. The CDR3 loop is CASSLDFGLQETQYF.

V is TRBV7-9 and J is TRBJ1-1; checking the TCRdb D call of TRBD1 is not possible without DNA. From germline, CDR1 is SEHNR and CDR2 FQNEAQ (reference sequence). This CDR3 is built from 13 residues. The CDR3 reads CASRGGAEVEAFF. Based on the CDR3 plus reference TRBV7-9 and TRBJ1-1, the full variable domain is DTGVSQNPRHKITKRGQNVTFRCDPISEHNRLYWYRQTLGQGPEFLTYFQNEAQLEKSRLLSDRFSAERPKGSFSTLEIQRTEQGDSAMYLCASRGGAEVEAFFGQGTRLTVV.

Here the CDR3 reads CASRPRWAYGYTF. The genes are TRBV12-3 or TRBV12-4 and TRBJ1-2. This CDR3 contains 13 residues.